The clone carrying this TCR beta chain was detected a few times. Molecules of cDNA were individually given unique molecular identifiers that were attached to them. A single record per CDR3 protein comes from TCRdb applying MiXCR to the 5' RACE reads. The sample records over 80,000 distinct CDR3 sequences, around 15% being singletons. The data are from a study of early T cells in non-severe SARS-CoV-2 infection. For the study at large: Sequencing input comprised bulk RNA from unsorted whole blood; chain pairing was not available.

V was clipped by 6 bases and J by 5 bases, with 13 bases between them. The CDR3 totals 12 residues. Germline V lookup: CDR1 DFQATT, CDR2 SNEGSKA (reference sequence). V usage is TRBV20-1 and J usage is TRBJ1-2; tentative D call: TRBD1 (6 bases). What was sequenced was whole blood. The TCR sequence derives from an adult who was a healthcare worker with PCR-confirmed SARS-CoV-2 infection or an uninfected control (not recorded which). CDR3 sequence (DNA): TGCAGTGCCGCGGACAGAAAATATGGCTACACCTTC. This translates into CSAADRKYGYTF.